The 15 T cell receptor beta chains presented below share a single source sample, sequenced in a study of blood T cells in healthy people across ages. Together with a sample-barcoded 5' primer, a J-beta primer mix was included in a second PCR lasting about 7 to 11 cycles. From the 5' RACE reads, TCRdb called clonotypes with MiXCR, one entry per CDR3 protein. The table shows approximately 1.5 million distinct CDR3 sequences, with 30% to 35% occurring only once. Sequenced: blood. These TCRs come from a woman in her twenties or thirties in good health.

The chain is built from TRBV11-1 and TRBJ2-1; 11 nucleotides align to TRBD1. V dropped 4 bases and J dropped 3; count of bases not matched to a gene: 5. This CDR3 contains 16 residues. Germline V gene lookup returns CDR1 SGHAT and CDR2 FQDESV (reference sequence). CDR3 DNA: TGTGCCAGCAGCTGGAGGACAGGGGGCCTCTACAATGAGCAGTTCTTC. Its translation: CASSWRTGGLYNEQFF.

The J gene is TRBJ1-2, the V gene TRBV3-1; D ambiguous. Germline V CDR1 and CDR2: LGHDT, YNNKEL (reference sequence). The ends were cut back, 4 bases at V and 10 bases at J, with 13 bases in the middle. The CDR3 totals 12 residues. CDR3 nucleotide sequence: TGTGCCAGCAGCCCTTATGCCGGAGACTACACCTTC. Amino acids: CASSPYAGDYTF.

The chain recombines TRBV9 with TRBJ1-2, with TRBD1 identical over 7 bases. The CDR3 is 15 amino acids. Per germline, CDR1 SGDLS and CDR2 YYNGEE. With V trimmed by 4 bases and J by 5 bases, 11 bases remained unmatched. The CDR3 here is CASSYPGTDIYGYTF. Written as DNA, the CDR3 is TGTGCCAGCAGCTACCCCGGGACAGACATATATGGCTACACCTTC.

This clonotype was counted only a few times. The V and J genes are TRBV16 and TRBJ1-5, with D possibly being TRBD1 (5 bases). The V and J ends lost 4 bases and 9 bases respectively, with 22 bases between them. CDR3 size: 16 residues. Germline CDR1 is KGHSY and CDR2 is FQNENV. The CDR3 spells CASSPVVGVSLRPQHF. CDR3 bases: TGTGCCAGCAGCCCGGTCGTGGGGGTCTCCCTGAGGCCCCAGCATTTT.

The table lists this clonotype with a few counts. The V and J genes are TRBV4-1 and TRBJ2-1, with 9 bases fitting TRBD2. J gave up 2 bases and V 1 base, and 6 bases lay outside the gene matches. Germline values: CDR1 MGHRA, CDR2 YSYEKL. The CDR3 runs 17 residues. The CDR3: CASSQGTAGGTYNEQFF. The CDR3 DNA follows: TGCGCCAGCAGCCAAGGGACAGCGGGGGGAACCTACAATGAGCAGTTCTTC.

This clonotype was counted only a few times. The chain couples TRBV9 to TRBJ1-2, with 10 bases lining up with TRBD1. Germline V CDR1 and CDR2: SGDLS, YYNGEE. Trimming cost V 0 bases and J 7 bases; bases outside gene matches: 0. The CDR3 spans 13 residues. Written as DNA, the CDR3 is TGTGCCAGCAGCGTAGGGACAGGGGGTGGCTACACCTTC. This sequence encodes CASSVGTGGGYTF.

The chain links TRBV30 to TRBJ2-7; D is possibly TRBD2 (5 bases). Trimming shortened V by 1 base and J by 5 bases, and 12 bases separated the two germline ends. Germline CDR1 reads GTSNPN; CDR2 reads SVGIG (reference sequence). CDR3 length: 13 amino acids. For the CDR3, the DNA is TGTGCCTGGAGTGCGGGGATACCCGACGAGCAGTACTTC. Protein sequence: CAWSAGIPDEQYF.

This sequence joins TRBV5-5 and TRBJ1-2; D possibly corresponds to TRBD1 (5 bases). V was cut by 4 bases and J by 1 base, with 14 bases left in between. CDR3 length: 15 amino acids. From germline, CDR1 is SGHKS and CDR2 YYEKEE (reference sequence). As DNA, the CDR3 is TGTGCCAGCAGCCACCGGGACTTCTTTAACTATGGCTACACCTTC. Its translation: CASSHRDFFNYGYTF.

The rearrangement uses TRBV10-3 and TRBJ2-5; D unresolved. The V end was cut by 6 bases, the J end by 5 bases, with 13 bases between. CDR1 ENHRY and CDR2 SYGVKD come from the germline V gene. The CDR3 sequence is 13 residues long. CDR3 region: CAIRGTGVETQYF. In DNA form, the CDR3 reads TGTGCCATCAGGGGAACCGGAGTTGAGACCCAGTACTTC.

The chain employs TRBV4-1 and TRBJ1-4; D not resolved. This CDR3 comprises 17 residues. V shed 3 bases and J shed 3 bases, with 17 bases lying between them. CDR1 is MGHRA, CDR2 YSYEKL, per germline. In DNA, the CDR3 is TGCGCCAGCAGCCACCCCTACGCGGGGAAGGCTAATGAAAAACTGTTTTTT. Its protein product is CASSHPYAGKANEKLFF.

The rearrangement links TRBV28 to TRBJ2-2; 11 bases align to TRBD2. V lost 5 bases and J lost 5; bases outside the gene matches: 7. Germline V gives CDR1 MDHEN, CDR2 SYDVKM. The CDR3 spans 16 residues. CDR3: CASSPGTSGSTGELFF. CDR3 bases: TGTGCCAGCAGTCCCGGAACTAGCGGGAGTACCGGGGAGCTGTTTTTT. Full variable domain (rest looked up from reference TRBV28 and TRBJ2-2): DVKVTQSSRYLVKRTGEKVFLECVQDMDHENMFWYRQDPGLGLRLIYFSYDVKMKEKGDIPEGYSVSREKKERFSLILESASTNQTSMYLCASSPGTSGSTGELFFGEGSRLTVL.

The rearrangement joins TRBV28 to TRBJ2-2; the D gene is possibly TRBD2 (6 bases). Trimming took off 1 base at V and 2 bases at J, with 8 bases between the two ends. The CDR3 contains 15 residues. Germline CDR1 reads MDHEN; CDR2 reads SYDVKM. In nucleotides, the CDR3 is TGTGCCAGCAGTTTATCGGGGGAAAACACCGGGGAGCTGTTTTTT. Protein product: CASSLSGENTGELFF.

The rearrangement uses TRBV20-1 and TRBJ1-1; TRBD1 might be the D (6 bases). Germline CDR1 DFQATT, CDR2 SNEGSKA (reference sequence). This CDR3 has 15 residues. V was clipped by 1 base and J by 1 base, with 13 bases between them. CDR3 in DNA: TGCAGTGCTAGAGGCTACAGGGCGGAGAACACTGAAGCTTTCTTT. This translates into CSARGYRAENTEAFF.

The chain is built from TRBV6-6 and TRBJ1-4; possible D gene TRBD1, 6 bases. Trimming removed 4 bases at V and 8 bases at J, with 17 bases between. This CDR3 is built from 15 residues. Per germline, CDR1 MNHNY and CDR2 SVGAGI (reference sequence). The chain's CDR3 is CASSSKGGRGEKLFF. The CDR3 DNA reads as TGTGCCAGCAGTTCCAAGGGGGGGCGAGGGGAAAAACTGTTTTTT.

V is TRBV4-1 and J is TRBJ2-3; TRBD2 is a possible D gene (7 bases). Trimming left V 2 bases short and J 3 bases short, with 24 bases between. This CDR3 has 19 amino acids. Germline V gene lookup returns CDR1 MGHRA and CDR2 YSYEKL. The CDR3 DNA reads TGCGCCAGCAGCCAAAAAGGGGGGGCAGGGAATGTTTTGACAGATACGCAGTATTTT. It yields the protein CASSQKGGAGNVLTDTQYF.